This T cell receptor (beta chain) was captured by sequencing in a study of long-term antiretroviral therapy in people with HIV. Looking at the study overall: Earliest sampling preceded the 2015 immediate-ART recommendation by about a decade.

In the case of this clone: Antigen unknown.

Study-level findings and limits: Patients on ART gained diversity, which nonetheless stayed below transplant donor controls.

Germline CDR1 GTSNPN, CDR2 SVGIG (reference sequence). Trimming took 2 bases from V and 7 from J, leaving 12 bases between them. The CDR3 spans 13 residues. Version v3.0 of the immunoSEQ assay was performed at survey level. Repertoires were generated with immunoSEQ multiplex PCR, while TCRdb's copy carries only in-frame clones and drops some. The sample contains some 31,000 clones, more than 60% of which appear only once. The rearrangement uses TRBV30 and TRBJ1-5, with TRBD1 as a possible D gene (6 bases). The receptor comes from a woman aged 50 to 65 with HIV. Sequenced here: unsorted PBMCs, sampled 3.1 years after starting antiretroviral therapy. In DNA, the CDR3 is TGTGCCTGGAGTTCAGGGGTTAAGCAGCCCCAGCATTTT. Protein product: CAWSSGVKQPQHF. Using reference TRBV30 and TRBJ1-5 for the parts outside the CDR3, the full variable domain is SQTIHQWPATLVQPVGSPLSLECTVEGTSNPNLYWYRQAAGRGLQLLFYSVGIGQISSEVPQNLSASRPQDRQFILSSKKLLLSDSGFYLCAWSSGVKQPQHFGDGTRLSIL.